This T cell receptor beta chain emerged from a study of shared clonotypes between healthy human individuals. General study points: Inspection by rarefaction showed sorted-subset sequencing to be incomplete despite large depth. Lower generation probabilities were found for non-shared clonotypes than for those shared by all four donors.

Note on this clone: Antigen specificity is unknown.

There are 14 residues in the CDR3. V was shortened by 4 bases and J by 7 bases, with 17 bases between the two germline ends. Germline assignment: CDR1 MNHNS and CDR2 SASEGT. Sequencing was performed with immunoSEQ multiplex PCR; in TCRdb, only in-frame clones are kept and a portion is missing. This table has roughly 2.5 million clones, over 85% appearing once. Specimen: naive CD4+ T cells sorted from blood. Sample subset: CD45RA+ positively selected. The chain has TRBV6-1 and TRBJ2-7; TRBD1 or TRBD2 may be the D gene (6 bases each). The sequence was obtained from a young man in good health. Here the CDR3 reads CASSGWTAREEQYF. The CDR3 DNA sequence: TGTGCCAGCAGTGGGTGGACAGCTCGGGAGGAGCAGTACTTC.